The present T cell receptor (beta chain) was sequenced within a study of T cell changes during pregnancy in multiple sclerosis. Losses at the gene ends were 5 bases for V and 4 bases for J; bases not matched to a gene: 12. Per the germline V gene, CDR1 is PRHDT and CDR2 is FYEKMQ (reference sequence). The CDR3 consists of 16 residues. The protocol was immunoSEQ multiplex PCR, while the TCRdb copy is restricted to in-frame clones and leaves out a portion. Found here are more than 55,000 clones, roughly nine tenths of them singletons; the top ten hold approximately 1.8%. This receptor was taken from a female donor in good health, enrolled as a control in a pregnancy study. Specimen: peripheral blood, collected in the first trimester of pregnancy. The rearrangement uses TRBV13 and TRBJ2-3; 7 positions agree with TRBD2. CDR3 amino acids: CASSGRDYPLPDTQYF. CDR3 sequence (DNA): TGTGCCAGCAGCGGACGGGACTACCCCCTCCCAGATACGCAGTATTTT.